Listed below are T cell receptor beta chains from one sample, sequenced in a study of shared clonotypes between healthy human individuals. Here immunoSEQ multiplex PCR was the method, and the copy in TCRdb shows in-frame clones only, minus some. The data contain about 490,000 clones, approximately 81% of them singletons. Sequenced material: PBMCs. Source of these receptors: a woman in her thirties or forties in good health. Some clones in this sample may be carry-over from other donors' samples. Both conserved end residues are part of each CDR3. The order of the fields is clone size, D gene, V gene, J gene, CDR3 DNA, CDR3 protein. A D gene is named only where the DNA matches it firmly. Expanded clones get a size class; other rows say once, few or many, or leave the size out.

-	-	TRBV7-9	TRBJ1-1	TGTGCCAGCAGAAAACAGGGGAACACTGAAGCTTTCTTT	CASRKQGNTEAFF
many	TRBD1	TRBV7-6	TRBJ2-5	TGTGCCAGCAGCAAACGGACAGGGGAGGGAGATCGGACCCAGTACTTC	CASSKRTGEGDRTQYF
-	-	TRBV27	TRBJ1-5	TGTGCCAGCTGGAGAGGGGGCAATCAGCCCCAGCATTTT	CASWRGGNQPQHF
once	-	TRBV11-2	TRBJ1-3	TGTGCCAGCAGCTTACGAGTGGAGAGCTCTGGAAACACCATATATTTT	CASSLRVESSGNTIYF
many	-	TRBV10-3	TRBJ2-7	TGTGCCTCCCGTGGTGGAGAAGGGTCCTCCTACGAGCAGTACTTC	CASRGGEGSSYEQYF
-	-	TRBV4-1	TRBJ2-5	TGCGCCAGCAGCCAAGACCCCGGGAAGGGAGAGACCCAGTACTTC	CASSQDPGKGETQYF
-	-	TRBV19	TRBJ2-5	TGTGCCAGCGCCATGGGTACTAGCTTTGAGACCCAGTACTTC	CASAMGTSFETQYF
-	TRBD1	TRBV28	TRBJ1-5	TGTGCCAGCAGCCCCGGACAGGGGGGAGGACGGCAGCCCCAGCATTTT	CASSPGQGGGRQPQHF
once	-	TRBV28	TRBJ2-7	TGTGCCAGCAGTTTAGGAGCCTATTTAGGGCAGTACTTC	CASSLGAYLGQYF
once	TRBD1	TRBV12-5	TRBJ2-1	TGTGCTAGTGCCTCGGGACAGGGGCCCTCCAATGAGCAGTTCTTC	CASASGQGPSNEQFF
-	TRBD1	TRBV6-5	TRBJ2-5	TGTGCCAGCAGTTACCTCGGGACAGAGAAACAAGAGACCCAGTACTTC	CASSYLGTEKQETQYF
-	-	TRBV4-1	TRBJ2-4	TGCGCCAGCAGCCAAGATCTGGCCATAGCGAGGAACATTCAGTACTTC	CASSQDLAIARNIQYF
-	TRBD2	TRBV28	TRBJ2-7	TGTGCCAGCAGCGCTAGCGGAACCTACGAGCAGTACTTC	CASSASGTYEQYF
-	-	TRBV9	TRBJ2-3	TGTGCCAGCAGCGTAGTAGGCACAGATACGCAGTATTTT	CASSVVGTDTQYF
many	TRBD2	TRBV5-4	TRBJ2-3	TGTGCCAGCAGCTTGGAGCGGGAGGCTGGAGATACGCAGTATTTT	CASSLEREAGDTQYF
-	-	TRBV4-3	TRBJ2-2	TGCGCCAGCAGCCGTGGGGCCGCTAGCGTTAACACCGGGGAGCTGTTTTTT	CASSRGAASVNTGELFF
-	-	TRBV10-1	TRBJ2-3	TGCGCCAGCAGTGAGTCGATCGCCGCAGGGGGGACAGATACGCAGTATTTT	CASSESIAAGGTDTQYF
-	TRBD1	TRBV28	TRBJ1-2	TGTGCCAGCAGTCCCGCCGGGACAGGGCCTGGCTACACCTTC	CASSPAGTGPGYTF
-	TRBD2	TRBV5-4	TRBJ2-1	TGTGCCAGCAGCCCTAAGACTAGCGGCTCCTACAATGAGCAGTTCTTC	CASSPKTSGSYNEQFF
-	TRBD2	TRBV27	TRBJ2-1	TGTGCCAGCAGTCCACTAGCGGGGTCCTACAATGAGCAGTTCTTC	CASSPLAGSYNEQFF
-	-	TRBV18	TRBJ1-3	TGTGCCAGCTCACCGACCTCAAAGGGGCCTGGAAACACCATATATTTT	CASSPTSKGPGNTIYF
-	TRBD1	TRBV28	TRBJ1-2	TGTGCCAGCAGACTGCCTACAGGGGGGATAGGGTATGGCTACACCTTC	CASRLPTGGIGYGYTF
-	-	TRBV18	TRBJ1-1	TGTGCCAGCTCGGGACCCGCGAACACTGAAGCTTTCTTT	CASSGPANTEAFF
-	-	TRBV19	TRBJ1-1	TGTGCCAGTAGTCCGGGGGGCTGGGACACTGAAGCTTTCTTT	CASSPGGWDTEAFF
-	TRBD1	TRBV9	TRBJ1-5	TGTGCCAGCAGCTTGACAGGGAAGAATCAGCCCCAGCATTTT	CASSLTGKNQPQHF
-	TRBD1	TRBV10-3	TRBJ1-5	TGTGCCATCAGTAGAGACAGGGTCGGGGGCAATCAGCCCCAGCATTTT	CAISRDRVGGNQPQHF
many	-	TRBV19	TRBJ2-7	TGTGCCAGTAAGTTTAACAGCATAAGTTCCGAGCAGTACTTC	CASKFNSISSEQYF
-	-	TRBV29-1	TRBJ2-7	TGCAGCGTTGAGTTTTCCGGCGCAGGGTTTCCAAATTACGAGCAGTACTTC	CSVEFSGAGFPNYEQYF
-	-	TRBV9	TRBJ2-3	TGTGCCAGCAGCTCCCACCGGGTTGGGGGAGGGGGTGATACGCAGTATTTT	CASSSHRVGGGGDTQYF
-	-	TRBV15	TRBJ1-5	TGTGCCACCAGCATAAGTGCGACCGTTAGCAATCAGCCCCAGCATTTT	CATSISATVSNQPQHF
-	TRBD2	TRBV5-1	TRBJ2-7	TGCGCCAGCAGCTTTGCGGCGGGAGAAAAGTCCTACGAGCAGTACTTC	CASSFAAGEKSYEQYF
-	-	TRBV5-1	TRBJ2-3	TGCGCCAGCAGCTTAATCCCCACAGATACGCAGTATTTT	CASSLIPTDTQYF
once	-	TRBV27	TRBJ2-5	TGTGCCAGCAGTCCCCAATGGGGGATTGGAGAGACCCAGTACTTC	CASSPQWGIGETQYF
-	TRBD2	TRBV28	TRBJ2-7	TGTGCCAGCAGTGCCGGGACTAGCGTTTACTTC	CASSAGTSVYF
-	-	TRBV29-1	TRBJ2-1	TGCAGCGTTAGTGGCAGCCTCGGGCCTGAGCAGTTCTTC	CSVSGSLGPEQFF
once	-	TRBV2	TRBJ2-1	TGTGCCAGCAGTCGGGAGTTGGTCGATGAGCAGTTCTTC	CASSRELVDEQFF
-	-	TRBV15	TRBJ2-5	TGTGCCACCAGCAGGGACATCCAAGAGACCCAGTACTTC	CATSRDIQETQYF
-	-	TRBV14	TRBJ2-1	TGTGCCAGCAGCCAACGGATTGCGGGATCCGGGCATGAGCAGTTCTTC	CASSQRIAGSGHEQFF